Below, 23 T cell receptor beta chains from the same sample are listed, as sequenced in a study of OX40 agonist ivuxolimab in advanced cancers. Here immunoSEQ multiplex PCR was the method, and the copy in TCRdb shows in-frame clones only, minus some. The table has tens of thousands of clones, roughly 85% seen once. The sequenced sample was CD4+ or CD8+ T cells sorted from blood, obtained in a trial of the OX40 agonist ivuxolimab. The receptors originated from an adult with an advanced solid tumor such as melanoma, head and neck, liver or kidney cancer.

The CDR3 region is CASSAGAHSQQETQYF. The CDR3 DNA follows: TGTGCCAGCAGCGCGGGGGCCCACAGCCAACAAGAGACCCAGTACTTC. V usage is TRBV9 and J usage is TRBJ2-5; tentatively, D is TRBD1 or TRBD2 (6 bases each). The germline V gene has CDR1 SGDLS and CDR2 YYNGEE. This CDR3 is built from 16 residues. Trimming removed 3 bases at V and 2 bases at J, with 17 bases between. The full variable domain, its missing parts supplied by reference TRBV9 and TRBJ2-5, is DSGVTQTPKHLITATGQRVTLRCSPRSGDLSVYWYQQSLDQGLQFLIQYYNGEERAKGNILERFSAQQFPDLHSELNLSSLELGDSALYFCASSAGAHSQQETQYFGPGTRLLVL.

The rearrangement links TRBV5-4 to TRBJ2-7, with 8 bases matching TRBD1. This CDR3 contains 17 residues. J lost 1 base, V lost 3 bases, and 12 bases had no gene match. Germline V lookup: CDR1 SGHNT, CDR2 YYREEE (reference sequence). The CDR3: CASSSAKTGAPSYEQYF. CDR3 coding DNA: TGTGCCAGCAGCTCTGCAAAGACAGGGGCCCCGTCCTACGAGCAGTACTTC.

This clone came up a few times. This CDR3 is CASRRGPGGTLPYEQYF. In nucleotides, the CDR3 is TGCGCCAGCAGACGCGGCCCGGGGGGGACCTTACCATACGAGCAGTACTTC. The chain carries TRBV4-1 and TRBJ2-7, with TRBD2 identical over 8 bases. This CDR3 spans 17 amino acids. V dropped 6 bases and J dropped 4; count of bases not matched to a gene: 17. Germline CDR1 and CDR2: MGHRA and YSYEKL.

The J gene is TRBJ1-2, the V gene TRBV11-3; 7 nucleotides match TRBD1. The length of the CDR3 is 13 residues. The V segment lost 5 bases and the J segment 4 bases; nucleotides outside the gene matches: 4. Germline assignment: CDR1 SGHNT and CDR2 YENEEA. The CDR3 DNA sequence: TGTGCCAGCAGCCAGGGACAGTTCTATGGCTACACCTTC. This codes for CASSQGQFYGYTF. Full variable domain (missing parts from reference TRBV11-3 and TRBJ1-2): EAGVVQSPRYKIIEKKQPVAFWCNPISGHNTLYWYLQNLGQGPELLIRYENEEAVDDSQLPKDRFSAERLKGVDSTLKIQPAELGDSAVYLCASSQGQFYGYTFGSGTRLTVV.

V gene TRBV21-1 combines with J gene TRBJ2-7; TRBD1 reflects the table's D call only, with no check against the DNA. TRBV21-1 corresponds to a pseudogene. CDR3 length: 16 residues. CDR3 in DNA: TGTGCCAGCAGCAAAGAGGGGGCTAGCGCGAATTACGAGCAGTACTTC. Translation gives CASSKEGASANYEQYF.

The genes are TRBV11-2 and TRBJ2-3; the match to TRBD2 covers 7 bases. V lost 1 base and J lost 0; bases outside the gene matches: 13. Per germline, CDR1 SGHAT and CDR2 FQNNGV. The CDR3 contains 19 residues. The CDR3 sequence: CASSLGGSGHTPSTDTQYF. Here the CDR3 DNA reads TGTGCCAGCAGCTTAGGGGGTAGCGGGCATACCCCTAGCACAGATACGCAGTATTTT.

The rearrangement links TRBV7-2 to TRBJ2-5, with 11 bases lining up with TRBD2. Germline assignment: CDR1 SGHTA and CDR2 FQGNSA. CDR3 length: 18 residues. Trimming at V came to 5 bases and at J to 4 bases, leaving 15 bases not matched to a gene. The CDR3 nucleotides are TGTGCCAGCAGCCTCCATTCTAGCGGGGGGATCCGGGTAGAGACCCAGTACTTC. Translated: CASSLHSSGGIRVETQYF.

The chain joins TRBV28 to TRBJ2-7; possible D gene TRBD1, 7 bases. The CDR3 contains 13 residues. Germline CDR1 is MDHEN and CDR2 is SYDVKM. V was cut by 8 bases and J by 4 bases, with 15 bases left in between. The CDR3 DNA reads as TGTGCCAGCGGTGAACAGGGGAGGTACGAGCAGTACTTC. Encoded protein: CASGEQGRYEQYF. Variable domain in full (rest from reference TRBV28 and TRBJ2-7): DVKVTQSSRYLVKRTGEKVFLECVQDMDHENMFWYRQDPGLGLRLIYFSYDVKMKEKGDIPEGYSVSREKKERFSLILESASTNQTSMYLCASGEQGRYEQYFGPGTRLTVT.

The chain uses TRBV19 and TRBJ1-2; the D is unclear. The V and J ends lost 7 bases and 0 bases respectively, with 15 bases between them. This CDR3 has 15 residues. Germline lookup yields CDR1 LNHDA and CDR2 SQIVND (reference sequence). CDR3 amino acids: CASTPLMGANYGYTF. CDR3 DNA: TGTGCCAGTACTCCTCTGATGGGCGCTAACTATGGCTACACCTTC.

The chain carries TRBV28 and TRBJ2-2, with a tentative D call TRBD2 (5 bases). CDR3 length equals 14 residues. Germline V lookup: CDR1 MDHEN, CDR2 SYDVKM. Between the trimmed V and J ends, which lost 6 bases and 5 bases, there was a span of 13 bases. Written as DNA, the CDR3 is TGTGCCAGCAGCCCTGCCGGGATGACCGGGGAGCTGTTTTTT. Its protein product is CASSPAGMTGELFF. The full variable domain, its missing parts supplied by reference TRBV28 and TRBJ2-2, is DVKVTQSSRYLVKRTGEKVFLECVQDMDHENMFWYRQDPGLGLRLIYFSYDVKMKEKGDIPEGYSVSREKKERFSLILESASTNQTSMYLCASSPAGMTGELFFGEGSRLTVL.

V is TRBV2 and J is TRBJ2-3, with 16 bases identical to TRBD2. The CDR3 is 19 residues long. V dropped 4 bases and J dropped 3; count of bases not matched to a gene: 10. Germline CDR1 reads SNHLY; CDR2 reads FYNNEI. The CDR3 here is CASSVEGTSGGARTDTQYF. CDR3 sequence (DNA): TGTGCCAGCAGTGTGGAAGGGACTAGCGGGGGGGCCCGGACAGATACGCAGTATTTT.

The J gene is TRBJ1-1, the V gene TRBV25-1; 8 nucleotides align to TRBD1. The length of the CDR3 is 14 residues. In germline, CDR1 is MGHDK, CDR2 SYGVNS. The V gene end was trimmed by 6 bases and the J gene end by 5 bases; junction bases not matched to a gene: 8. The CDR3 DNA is TGTGCCAGCAGCGCCACAGGGGGGCAAACTGAAGCTTTCTTT. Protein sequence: CASSATGGQTEAFF.

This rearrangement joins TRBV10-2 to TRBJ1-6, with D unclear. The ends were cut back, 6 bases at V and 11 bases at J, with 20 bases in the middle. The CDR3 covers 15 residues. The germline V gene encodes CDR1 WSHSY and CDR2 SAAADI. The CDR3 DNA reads TGCGCCAGCAGAAGGAGCCCTACGGAGGCAACACCCCTCCACTTT. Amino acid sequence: CASRRSPTEATPLHF.

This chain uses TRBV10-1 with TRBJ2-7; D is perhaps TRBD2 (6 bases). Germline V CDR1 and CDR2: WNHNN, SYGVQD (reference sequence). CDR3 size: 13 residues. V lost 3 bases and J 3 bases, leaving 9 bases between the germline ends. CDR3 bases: TGCGCCAGCAGTGACCCCGGGAGCTACGAGCAGTACTTC. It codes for CASSDPGSYEQYF.

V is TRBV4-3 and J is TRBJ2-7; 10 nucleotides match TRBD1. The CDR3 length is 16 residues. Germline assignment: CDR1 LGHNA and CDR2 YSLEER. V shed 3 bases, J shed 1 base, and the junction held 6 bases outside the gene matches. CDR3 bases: TGCGCCAGCAGCCATTCCGGGACAGGGGAATCCTACGAGCAGTACTTC. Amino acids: CASSHSGTGESYEQYF.

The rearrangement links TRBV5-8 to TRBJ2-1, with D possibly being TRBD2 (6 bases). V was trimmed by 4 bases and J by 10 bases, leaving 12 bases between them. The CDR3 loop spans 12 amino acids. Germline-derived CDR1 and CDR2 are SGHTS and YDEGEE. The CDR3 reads CASSRGLAEQFF. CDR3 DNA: TGTGCCAGCAGCAGGGGACTGGCGGAGCAGTTCTTC.

The chain's CDR3 is CASSPRQDREQYF. The CDR3 region has the DNA TGCGCCAGCAGCCCCCGTCAGGACAGGGAGCAGTACTTC. The genes are TRBV4-1 and TRBJ2-7, with 7 bases identical to TRBD1. From germline, CDR1 is MGHRA and CDR2 YSYEKL. The CDR3 totals 13 residues. The V and J ends lost 4 bases and 7 bases, in that order; junction bases with no gene match: 7.

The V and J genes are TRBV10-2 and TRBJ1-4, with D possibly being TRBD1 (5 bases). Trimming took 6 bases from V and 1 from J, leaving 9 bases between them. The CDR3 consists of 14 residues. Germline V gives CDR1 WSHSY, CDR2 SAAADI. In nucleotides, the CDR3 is TGCGCCAGCAGGAAGGGGCAAACTAATGAAAAACTGTTTTTT. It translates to CASRKGQTNEKLFF.

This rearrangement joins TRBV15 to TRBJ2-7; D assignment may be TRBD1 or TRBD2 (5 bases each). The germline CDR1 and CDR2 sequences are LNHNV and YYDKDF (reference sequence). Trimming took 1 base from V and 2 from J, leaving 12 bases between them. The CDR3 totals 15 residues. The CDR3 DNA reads TGTGCCACCAGCAGAGGAACCGGGACGACCTACGAGCAGTACTTC. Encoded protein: CATSRGTGTTYEQYF.

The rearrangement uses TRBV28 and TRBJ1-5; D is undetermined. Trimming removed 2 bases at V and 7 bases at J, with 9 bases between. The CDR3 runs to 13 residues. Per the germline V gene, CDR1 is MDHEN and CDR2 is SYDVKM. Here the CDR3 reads CASSLPDRQPQHF. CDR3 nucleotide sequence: TGTGCCAGCAGTTTACCCGATAGGCAGCCCCAGCATTTT.

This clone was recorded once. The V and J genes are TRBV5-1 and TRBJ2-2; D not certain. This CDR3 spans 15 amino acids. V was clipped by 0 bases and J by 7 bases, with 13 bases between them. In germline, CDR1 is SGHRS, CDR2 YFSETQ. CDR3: CASSLGGMASGELFF. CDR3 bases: TGCGCCAGCAGCTTGGGTGGGATGGCGAGCGGGGAGCTGTTTTTT.

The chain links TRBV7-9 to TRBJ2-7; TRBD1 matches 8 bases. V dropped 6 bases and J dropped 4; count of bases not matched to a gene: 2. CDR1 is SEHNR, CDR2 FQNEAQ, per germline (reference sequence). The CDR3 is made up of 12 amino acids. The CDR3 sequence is CASRRQGYEQYF. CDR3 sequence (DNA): TGTGCCAGCAGGCGACAGGGGTACGAGCAGTACTTC.

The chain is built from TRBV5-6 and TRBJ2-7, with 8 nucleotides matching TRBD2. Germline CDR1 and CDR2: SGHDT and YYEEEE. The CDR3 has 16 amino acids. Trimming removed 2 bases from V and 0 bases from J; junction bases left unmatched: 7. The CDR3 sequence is CASSFSSGGSSYEQYF. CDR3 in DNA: TGTGCCAGCAGCTTCTCCTCGGGGGGGAGCTCCTACGAGCAGTACTTC.